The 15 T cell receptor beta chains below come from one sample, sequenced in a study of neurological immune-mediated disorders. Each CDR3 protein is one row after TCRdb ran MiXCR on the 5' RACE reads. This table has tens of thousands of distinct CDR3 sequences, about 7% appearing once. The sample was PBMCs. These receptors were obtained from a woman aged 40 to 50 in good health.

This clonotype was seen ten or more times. CDR3 sequence: CASSSGGGSYNEQFF. The CDR3 DNA reads TGCGCCAGCAGTTCCGGAGGGGGGTCCTACAATGAGCAGTTCTTC. V gene TRBV10-1 combines with J gene TRBJ2-1; possibly TRBD1 or TRBD2 for D (6 bases each). V shed 5 bases and J shed 1 base, with 12 bases lying between them. CDR3 size: 15 residues. The germline V gene has CDR1 WNHNN and CDR2 SYGVQD (reference sequence).

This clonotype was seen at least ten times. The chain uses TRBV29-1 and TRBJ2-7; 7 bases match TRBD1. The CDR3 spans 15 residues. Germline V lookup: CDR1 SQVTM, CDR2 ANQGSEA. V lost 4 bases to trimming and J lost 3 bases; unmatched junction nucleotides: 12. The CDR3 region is CSVGVTGDVSYEQYF. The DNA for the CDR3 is TGCAGCGTTGGGGTAACAGGGGATGTAAGCTACGAGCAGTACTTC.

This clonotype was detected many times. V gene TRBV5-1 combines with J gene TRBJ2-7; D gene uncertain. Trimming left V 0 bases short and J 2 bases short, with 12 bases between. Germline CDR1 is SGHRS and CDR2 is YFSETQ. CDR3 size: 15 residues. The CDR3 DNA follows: TGCGCCAGCAGCTTGGGGTTAGGAGAGGCCTACGAGCAGTACTTC. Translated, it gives CASSLGLGEAYEQYF.

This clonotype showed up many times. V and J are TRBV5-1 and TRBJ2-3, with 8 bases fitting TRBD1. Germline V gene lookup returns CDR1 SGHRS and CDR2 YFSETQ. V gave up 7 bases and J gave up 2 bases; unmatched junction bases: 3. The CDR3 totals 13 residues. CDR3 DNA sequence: TGCGCCAGCGGACAGGGTTCCACAGATACGCAGTATTTT. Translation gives CASGQGSTDTQYF.

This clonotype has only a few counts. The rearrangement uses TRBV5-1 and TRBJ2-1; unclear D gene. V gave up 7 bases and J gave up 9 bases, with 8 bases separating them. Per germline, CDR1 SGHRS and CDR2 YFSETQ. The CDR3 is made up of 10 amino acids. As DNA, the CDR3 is TGCGCCAGCGGAAGAGGTGAGCAGTTCTTC. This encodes CASGRGEQFF.

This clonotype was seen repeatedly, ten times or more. CDR3 loop: CSARQGGGSNQPQHF. CDR3 bases: TGCAGTGCTAGACAGGGGGGGGGAAGCAATCAGCCCCAGCATTTT. This chain links TRBV20-1 with TRBJ1-5; TRBD1 aligns across 7 bases. The CDR3 runs to 15 residues. After removal of 2 bases from V and 1 base from J, the junction contained 5 bases not matched to a gene. Germline V gene sequence: CDR1 DFQATT, CDR2 SNEGSKA (reference sequence).

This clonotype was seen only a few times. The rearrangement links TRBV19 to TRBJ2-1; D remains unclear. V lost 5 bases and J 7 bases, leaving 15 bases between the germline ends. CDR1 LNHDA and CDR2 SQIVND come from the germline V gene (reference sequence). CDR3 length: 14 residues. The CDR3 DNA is TGTGCCAGTAGTTCCCGGCCGGACGGGAATGAGCAGTTCTTC. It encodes CASSSRPDGNEQFF.

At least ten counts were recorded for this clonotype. In DNA form, the CDR3 reads TGTGCCAGCAGCTTAGCAGGACTAGCGGGATGGAATGAGCAGTTCTTC. As protein: CASSLAGLAGWNEQFF. V usage is TRBV7-2 and J usage is TRBJ2-1; 12 bases fit TRBD2. Germline lookup yields CDR1 SGHTA and CDR2 FQGNSA. This CDR3 is built from 16 residues. V shed 0 bases, J shed 7 bases, and the junction held 4 bases outside the gene matches.

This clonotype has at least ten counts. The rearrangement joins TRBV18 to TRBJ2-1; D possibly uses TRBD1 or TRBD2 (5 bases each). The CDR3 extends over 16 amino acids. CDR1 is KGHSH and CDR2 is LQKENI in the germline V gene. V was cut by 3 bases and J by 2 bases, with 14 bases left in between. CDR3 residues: CASSPGTGSPYNEQFF. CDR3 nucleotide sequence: TGTGCCAGCTCACCGGGGACGGGGTCTCCCTACAATGAGCAGTTCTTC.

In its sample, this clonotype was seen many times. This CDR3 reads CASSPQGNIYNEQFF. For the CDR3, the DNA is TGTGCCAGCAGCCCTCAGGGGAACATCTACAATGAGCAGTTCTTC. The chain has TRBV7-6 and TRBJ2-1; TRBD1 is a possible D gene (6 bases). Germline V lookup: CDR1 SGHVS, CDR2 FNYEAQ. The CDR3 sequence is 15 residues long. V was pared by 5 bases and J by 3 bases, with 14 bases between.

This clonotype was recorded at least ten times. CDR3 in amino acids: CASSLSAPEVGIQYF. The CDR3 DNA reads as TGTGCCAGCAGCTTATCGGCTCCGGAGGTGGGCATTCAGTACTTC. The chain recombines TRBV7-9 with TRBJ2-4; possible D gene TRBD2, 5 bases. The CDR3 sequence is 15 residues long. Germline lookup yields CDR1 SEHNR and CDR2 FQNEAQ (reference sequence). Trimming pared 2 bases from V and 9 bases from J, leaving 17 bases between.

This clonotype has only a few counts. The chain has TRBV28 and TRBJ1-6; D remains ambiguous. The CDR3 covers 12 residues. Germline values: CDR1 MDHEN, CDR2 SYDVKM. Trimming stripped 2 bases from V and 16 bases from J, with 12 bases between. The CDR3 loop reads CASSLPRTELHF. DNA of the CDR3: TGTGCCAGCAGTTTACCCCGGACGGAACTCCACTTT. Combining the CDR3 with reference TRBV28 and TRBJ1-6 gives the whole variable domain DVKVTQSSRYLVKRTGEKVFLECVQDMDHENMFWYRQDPGLGLRLIYFSYDVKMKEKGDIPEGYSVSREKKERFSLILESASTNQTSMYLCASSLPRTELHFGNGTRLTVT.

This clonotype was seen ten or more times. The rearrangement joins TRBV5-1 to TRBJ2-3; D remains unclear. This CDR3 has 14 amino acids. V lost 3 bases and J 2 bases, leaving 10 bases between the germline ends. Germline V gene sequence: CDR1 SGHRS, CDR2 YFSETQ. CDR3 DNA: TGCGCCAGCAGCTCAGGACCAACCACAGATACGCAGTATTTT. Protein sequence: CASSSGPTTDTQYF.

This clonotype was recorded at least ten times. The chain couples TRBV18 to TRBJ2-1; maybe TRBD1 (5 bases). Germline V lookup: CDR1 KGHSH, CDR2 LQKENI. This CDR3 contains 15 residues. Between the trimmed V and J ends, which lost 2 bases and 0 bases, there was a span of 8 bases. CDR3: CASSPDSSSYNEQFF. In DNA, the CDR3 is TGTGCCAGCTCACCAGACAGTAGCTCCTACAATGAGCAGTTCTTC.

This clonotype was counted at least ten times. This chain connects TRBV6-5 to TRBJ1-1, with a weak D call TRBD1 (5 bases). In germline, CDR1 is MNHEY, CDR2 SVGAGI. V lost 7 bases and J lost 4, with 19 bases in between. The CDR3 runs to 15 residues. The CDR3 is CASTPYGGAGTEAFF. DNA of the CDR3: TGTGCCAGCACACCATATGGTGGGGCGGGCACTGAAGCTTTCTTT.